Listed here is a single TCR beta chain. Antigen: not known. This entry belongs to a study of shared clonotypes between healthy human individuals. Study in general: There were three CD4 naive, three CD4 memory, two CD8 naive and one CD8 memory plates per donor. Findings and caveats of the study: Non-shared clonotypes displayed generation probabilities falling below those of clonotypes present in all four donors.

Only in-frame clones appear in the TCRdb table, and some are missing; sequencing was by immunoSEQ multiplex PCR. This table holds about 2 million clones, just under 95% found once. It was CD45RO-negative cells, positively selected for CCR7, that made up naive CD8 cells, with terminally differentiated effector memory CD45RA+ cells excluded. V shed 8 bases and J shed 0 bases, with 11 bases lying between them. Looked up from germline, CDR1 is MNHNY and CDR2 is SVGAGI (reference sequence). The CDR3 covers 13 residues. The V call is TRBV6-6, the J call TRBJ2-7, with a possible D match to TRBD2 (7 bases). This TCR derives from a young man in good health. The source material was naive CD8+ T cells sorted from blood. CDR3 nucleotide sequence: TGTGCCAGCGGGGGGGGCAGCTCCTACGAGCAGTACTTC. This sequence encodes CASGGGSSYEQYF.